This T cell receptor (beta chain) was sequenced for a study of cytomegalovirus exposure and HLA in healthy donors. Study in general: Samples from HLA-typed donors yielded 65 million to 90 million unique TCRs in an early data release. Most donors, just over 80% of around 400 genotyped, fell in the Caucasian-associated ancestry cluster. Study-wide results and caveats: Among TCR beta chains, those listed as cytomegalovirus-associated numbered 164. Among CMV-associated TCR beta chains, most appeared HLA-restricted in a later analysis.

Use of 60 Vbeta and 13 Jbeta primers characterized the PCR. The data were produced by immunoSEQ multiplex PCR, yet TCRdb's version contains in-frame clones alone and is incomplete. The sample contains 120,000 to 150,000 clones, over 75% of which appear only once. Concerning this clone: What it binds is not known.

CDR3 length: 14 amino acids. The material sequenced was PBMCs. This TCR was sampled from a young man in good health and CMV-seropositive. The V call is TRBV7-5, the J call TRBJ1-6; TRBD1 is the table's D call and was not checked against the DNA. TRBV7-5 is deemed a pseudogene. CDR3 sequence (DNA): TGTGCCAGAAGCTTCGACAGGGTAACCTACCCCCTCTACTTT. Translating gives CARSFDRVTYPLYF.